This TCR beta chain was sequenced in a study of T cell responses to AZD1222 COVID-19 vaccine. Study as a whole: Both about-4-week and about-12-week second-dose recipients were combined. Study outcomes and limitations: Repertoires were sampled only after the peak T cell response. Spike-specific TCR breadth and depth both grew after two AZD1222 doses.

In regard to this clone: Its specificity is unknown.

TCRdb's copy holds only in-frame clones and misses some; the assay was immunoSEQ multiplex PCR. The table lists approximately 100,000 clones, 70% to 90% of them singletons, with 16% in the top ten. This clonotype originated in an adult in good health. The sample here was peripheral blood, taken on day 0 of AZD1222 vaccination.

CDR3 protein: CASSQVPGTANEKLFF. In DNA form, the CDR3 reads TGCGCCAGCAGCCAAGTCCCTGGGACAGCAAATGAAAAACTGTTTTTT. This chain uses TRBV4-1 with TRBJ1-4, with 7 bases matching TRBD1. The V segment lost 1 base and the J segment 5 bases; nucleotides outside the gene matches: 7. Germline CDR1 MGHRA, CDR2 YSYEKL. The CDR3 contains 16 residues.